The clone carrying this T cell receptor (beta chain) appeared a few times. Documented time point: newly diagnosed GD, antithyroid drugs for less than 3 months. PBMC-extracted RNA yielded the TCR library. Sequencing libraries for TCR beta were prepared with iRepertoire HTBI primers and Arm-PCR of CDR3 regions. TCRdb re-derived calls from the multiplex PCR reads in MiXCR, one entry per CDR3 protein. The repertoire holds hundreds of thousands of distinct CDR3 sequences, with approximately 15% as singletons. This sample was taken from a study of regulatory T cells in long-lasting Graves disease. V was cut by 5 bases and J by 3 bases, with 11 bases left in between. The germline CDR1 and CDR2 sequences are DFQATT and SNEGSKA (reference sequence). CDR3 length: 13 amino acids. The same sample was also studied in work on T cells in Graves' hyperthyroidism and ophthalmopathy.

J is TRBJ2-1 and V is TRBV20-1; no firm D call. The input for sequencing was peripheral blood mononuclear cells (PBMCs), taken at new diagnosis, from a patient treated with antithyroid drugs. The source is a man in his forties or fifties with Graves disease. The CDR3 loop reads CSAHALDYNEQFF. The DNA of the CDR3 is TGCAGTGCTCATGCGCTGGACTACAATGAGCAGTTCTTC.